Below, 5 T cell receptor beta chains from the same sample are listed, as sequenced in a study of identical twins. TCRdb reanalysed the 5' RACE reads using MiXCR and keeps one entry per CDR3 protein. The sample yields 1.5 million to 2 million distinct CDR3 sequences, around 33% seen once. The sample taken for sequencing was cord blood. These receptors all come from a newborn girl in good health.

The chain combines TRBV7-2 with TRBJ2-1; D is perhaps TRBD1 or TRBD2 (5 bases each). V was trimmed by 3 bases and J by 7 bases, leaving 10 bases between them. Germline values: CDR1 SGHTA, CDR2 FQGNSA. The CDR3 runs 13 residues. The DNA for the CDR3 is TGTGCCAGCAGCTTTGGGACGATTAATGAGCAGTTCTTC. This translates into CASSFGTINEQFF. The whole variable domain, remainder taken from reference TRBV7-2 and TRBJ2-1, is GAGVSQSPSNKVTEKGKDVELRCDPISGHTALYWYRQSLGQGLEFLIYFQGNSAPDKSGLPSDRFSAERTGGSVSTLTIQRTQQEDSAVYLCASSFGTINEQFFGPGTRLTVL.

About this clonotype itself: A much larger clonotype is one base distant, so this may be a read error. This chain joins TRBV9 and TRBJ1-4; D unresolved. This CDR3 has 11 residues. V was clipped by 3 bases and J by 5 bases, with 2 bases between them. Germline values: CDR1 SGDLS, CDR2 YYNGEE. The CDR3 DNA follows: TGTGCCAGCAGCGCCAATGAAAAACTGTTTTTT. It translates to CASSANEKLFF.

This CDR3 is CSAIMGTSGYNEQFF. CDR3 DNA sequence: TGCAGTGCTATAATGGGGACTAGCGGATACAATGAGCAGTTCTTC. The genes are TRBV20-1 and TRBJ2-1; 11 bases map to TRBD2. This CDR3 has 15 amino acids. With V trimmed by 4 bases and J by 4 bases, 6 bases remained unmatched. CDR1 DFQATT and CDR2 SNEGSKA come from the germline V gene (reference sequence).

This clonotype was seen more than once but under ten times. This CDR3 reads CSARGPIPRGDEAFF. CDR3 in DNA: TGCAGTGCTAGAGGTCCCATCCCCAGGGGAGATGAAGCTTTCTTT. The gene calls are TRBV20-1 and TRBJ1-1; possible D gene TRBD1, 6 bases. In germline, CDR1 is DFQATT, CDR2 SNEGSKA (reference sequence). V was trimmed by 1 base and J by 7 bases, leaving 19 bases between them. This CDR3 has 15 amino acids.

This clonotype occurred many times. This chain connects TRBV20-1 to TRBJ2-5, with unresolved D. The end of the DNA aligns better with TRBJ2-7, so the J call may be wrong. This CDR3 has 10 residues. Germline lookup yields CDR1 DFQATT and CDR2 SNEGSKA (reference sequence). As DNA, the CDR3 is TGCAGTGCTAGTATCTACGAGCAGTACTTC. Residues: CSASIYEQYF.